What follows describes a single T cell receptor beta chain. A multiplex PCR was run with 60 Vbeta primers and 13 Jbeta primers. Profiled with immunoSEQ multiplex PCR; TCRdb holds only in-frame clones, not every one. Of 35,000 to 55,000 clones in the sample, approximately 72% are singletons; the top ten hold 3% to 4%. This entry comes from a study of cytomegalovirus exposure and HLA in healthy donors. Healthy bone marrow donors made up the cohort. Sequencing was done on a sample of PBMCs. This sequence was found in a woman under 40 in good health and CMV-seronegative.

CDR3 in DNA: TGTGCCAGCAGCCTCCCTAGCGGGGGCGGGGGGGATACGCAGTATTTT. As protein: CASSLPSGGGGDTQYF. This rearrangement joins TRBV7-9 to TRBJ2-3; TRBD2 aligns across 10 bases. Germline V CDR1 and CDR2: SEHNR, FQNEAQ (reference sequence). This CDR3 comprises 16 residues. V lost 5 bases and J lost 6; bases outside the gene matches: 11. The whole variable domain, filled in from reference TRBV7-9 and TRBJ2-3, reads DTGVSQNPRHKITKRGQNVTFRCDPISEHNRLYWYRQTLGQGPEFLTYFQNEAQLEKSRLLSDRFSAERPKGSFSTLEIQRTEQGDSAMYLCASSLPSGGGGDTQYFGPGTRLTVL.